One and the same sample provided the 10 T cell receptor beta chains below, sequenced in a study of tumor and adjacent non-tumor tissue in lung cancer. The library came from three nested PCR rounds adapted from ARM-PCR protocols. From the multiplex PCR reads, TCRdb called clonotypes with MiXCR, one entry per CDR3 protein. There are around 210,000 distinct CDR3 sequences in the sample; less than 80% occur only once, and 20% to 25% lies in the top ten. RNA was extracted from bulk tissue without any cell sorting. The specimen sequenced was lung tumor tissue. The receptors here all came from a man aged 55 to 69 with non-small cell lung cancer.

A single count supports this clonotype. Since no conserved phenylalanine or tryptophan closes the CDR3, a read error is the likely cause. The chain links TRBV6-5 to TRBJ2-5; D could derive from TRBD1 or TRBD2 (5 bases each). The length of the CDR3 is 15 residues. Looked up from germline, CDR1 is MNHEY and CDR2 is SVGAGI. The CDR3 sequence is CAGSYQGRYQETQYL. The CDR3, as DNA: TGTGCCGGCAGTTACCAGGGACGGTACCAAGAGACCCAGTACCTC.

To note about this clonotype: The junction shows a germline mismatch at one end, possibly a read error. V gene TRBV4-1 combines with J gene TRBJ1-6, with D perhaps TRBD1 (5 bases). The CDR3 extends over 15 amino acids. Germline CDR1 is MGHRA and CDR2 is YSYEKL. CDR3 in DNA: TGCGCCAGCAACCAAGACGCAGGGAGTAATTCACCCCTCCACTTT. Protein: CASNQDAGSNSPLHF.

This clonotype has just a few counts. Being one base from a much bigger clone, this may be a read error. The J gene is TRBJ1-5, the V gene TRBV6-1, with D perhaps TRBD1 (6 bases). The V gene's germline CDR1 is MNHNS and CDR2 SASEGT. CDR3 size: 15 residues. The chain's CDR3 is CASSGDRYSNQLQHF. The CDR3 region has the DNA TGTGCCAGCAGTGGTGACAGGTACAGCAATCAGCTCCAGCATTTT.

With respect to this clonotype: The junction departs from the called germline gene at one end, perhaps through a read error. This chain joins TRBV7-9 and TRBJ1-2; D call uncertain. The CDR3 has 14 amino acids. Germline V CDR1 and CDR2: SEHNR, FQNEAQ (reference sequence). The CDR3 loop reads CANSLVNGNYGYTF. Here the CDR3 DNA reads TGTGCCAACAGCTTAGTTAACGGAAACTATGGCTATACCTTC. The full variable domain, its missing parts supplied by reference TRBV7-9 and TRBJ1-2, is DTGVSQNPRHKITKRGQNVTFRCDPISEHNRLYWYRQTLGQGPEFLTYFQNEAQLEKSRLLSDRFSAERPKGSFSTLEIQRTEQGDSAMYLCANSLVNGNYGYTFGSGTRLTVV.

Many counts were recorded for this clonotype. The V call is TRBV20-1, the J call TRBJ1-1; 10 nucleotides match TRBD1. Unmatched junction bases numbered 0, after V lost 5 bases and J lost 0 bases. CDR3 length: 13 amino acids. Germline CDR1 DFQATT, CDR2 SNEGSKA (reference sequence). CDR3 amino acids: CSAGTGVNTEAFF. CDR3 sequence (DNA): TGCAGTGCTGGGACAGGGGTGAACACTGAAGCTTTCTTT.

The V gene is TRBV20-1, the J gene TRBJ2-3; D remains unclear. The CDR3 is made up of 15 amino acids. Trimming stripped 0 bases from V and 3 bases from J, with 13 bases between. Germline CDR1 is DFQATT and CDR2 is SNEGSKA (reference sequence). The CDR3 sequence is CSARDVVVGTDTQYF. The CDR3 coding sequence is TGCAGTGCTAGAGATGTGGTGGTAGGTACAGATACGCAGTATTTT.

A note on this clonotype: In this CDR3 the conserved last residue, phenylalanine or tryptophan, is missing, so a read error is likely. The rearrangement uses TRBV5-6 and TRBJ2-3; D is unclear. Per the germline V gene, CDR1 is SGHDT and CDR2 is YYEEEE. The CDR3 sequence is 12 residues long. Trimming left V 2 bases short and J 3 bases short, with 4 bases between. CDR3 in DNA: TGTGCCAGCAGCTTACTGACAGATACGCAGTATTTG. It yields the protein CASSLLTDTQYL.

Ten or more counts support this clonotype. The J gene is TRBJ2-3, the V gene TRBV29-1; 9 bases map to TRBD2. The CDR3 covers 14 residues. V lost 4 bases and J lost 6; bases outside the gene matches: 8. The germline V gene has CDR1 SQVTM and CDR2 ANQGSEA. Here the CDR3 reads CSVGAGGPSDTQYF. The CDR3 DNA reads as TGCAGCGTTGGGGCGGGAGGGCCTTCCGATACGCAGTATTTT.

This chain links TRBV12-3 or TRBV12-4 with TRBJ2-7, with D possibly being TRBD1 (6 bases). This CDR3 is 14 amino acids long. Trimming shortened V by 5 bases and J by 6 bases, and 17 bases separated the two germline ends. CDR3 protein: CASSPRAGAGEQYF. DNA for the CDR3: TGTGCCAGCAGTCCTCGGGCAGGGGCGGGCGAGCAGTACTTC.

Notes on this clonotype: One end of the junction is discordant with germline, which a read error may explain. The chain is built from TRBV12-3 or TRBV12-4 and TRBJ1-3, with D possibly being TRBD1 (6 bases). This CDR3 is 13 amino acids long. DNA of the CDR3: TGTGCCAGCAGTCACGGACGGGACAACACCTTATATTTT. Its translation: CASSHGRDNTLYF.